Listed below are T cell receptor beta chains from one sample, sequenced in a study of Ad26.COV2.S vaccination and SARS-CoV-2 variants. TCRdb keeps only in-frame clones here, not all; method: immunoSEQ multiplex PCR. The sample has around 250,000 clones; about 87% are singletons. This sample comprised peripheral blood, obtained in a trial of Ad26.COV2.S vaccine versus placebo. The receptors were gathered from a person between 18 and 60 years old who received the Ad26.COV2.S COVID-19 vaccine or a placebo. Both conserved end residues are trimmed from each CDR3. D genes are given only for firm matches.

>TRBD2|TRBV27|TRBJ2-7
ASSLSGLAGSYEQY
>-|TRBV6-5|TRBJ2-2
ASTQGRELF
>TRBD2|TRBV13|TRBJ2-2
ASSLGLAVARTGELF
>-|TRBV3-1/TRBV3-2|TRBJ1-3
ASSQTPHGTSGNTIY
>-|TRBV7-9|TRBJ2-1
ASSPRLTSYNEQF
>-|TRBV7-9|TRBJ1-6
ASSLDGLSNSPLH
>-|TRBV24-1|TRBJ2-1
ATSDSGASSYNEQF
>-|TRBV30|TRBJ2-7
AWSAQQEQY
>TRBD1|TRBV6-5|TRBJ1-5
ASSWDRGGQPQH
>-|TRBV2|TRBJ1-5
ASNQGNQPQH
>-|TRBV27|TRBJ1-5
ASSLEAGNQPQH
>-|TRBV4-2|TRBJ2-7
ASSIERYSYEQY
>-|TRBV15|TRBJ2-2
ATSRDTGLVHGELF
>-|TRBV18|TRBJ2-2
ASSPPSGGAPNTGELF
>-|TRBV5-4|TRBJ2-7
ASSILASGSYEQY
>TRBD2|TRBV30|TRBJ2-2
AWIPSGSSHGELF
>-|TRBV18|TRBJ1-1
ASSPSDRMGAF
>-|TRBV5-4|TRBJ2-1
ASSLGSNEQF